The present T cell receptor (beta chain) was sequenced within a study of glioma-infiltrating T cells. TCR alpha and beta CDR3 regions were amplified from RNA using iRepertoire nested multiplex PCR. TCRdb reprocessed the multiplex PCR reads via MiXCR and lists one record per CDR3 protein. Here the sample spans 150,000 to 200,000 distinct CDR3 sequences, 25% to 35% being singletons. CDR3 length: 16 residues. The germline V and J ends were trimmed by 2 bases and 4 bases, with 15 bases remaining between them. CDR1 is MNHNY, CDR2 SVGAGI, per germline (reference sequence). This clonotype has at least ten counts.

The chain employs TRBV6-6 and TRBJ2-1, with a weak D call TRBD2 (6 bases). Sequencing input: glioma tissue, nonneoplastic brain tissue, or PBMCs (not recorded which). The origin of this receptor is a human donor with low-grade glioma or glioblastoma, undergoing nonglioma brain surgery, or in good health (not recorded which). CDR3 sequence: CASSYPTWRDYNEQFF. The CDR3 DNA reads TGTGCCAGCAGTTACCCCACGTGGCGGGATTACAATGAGCAGTTCTTC.